This TCR beta chain was sequenced for a study of T cell repertoires in cytomegalovirus infection. TCRdb ran MiXCR on the reads and lists one entry per CDR3 protein. The sample consists of over 300,000 distinct CDR3 sequences, more than 9% of them appearing once. From germline, CDR1 is SQVTM and CDR2 ANQGSEA. V gave up 4 bases and J gave up 1 base, with 11 bases separating them. There are 13 residues in the CDR3. What was sequenced was PBMCs. This TCR came from a human donor in good health (CMV status not recorded). Some clones in this sample may be carry-over from other donors' samples. The chain combines TRBV29-1 with TRBJ2-7; the D is unclear. The CDR3 DNA sequence: TGCAGCGTTGGGTTGCCAACATCCTACGAGCAGTACTTC. Encoded protein: CSVGLPTSYEQYF.